The 3 T cell receptor beta chains below all came from one sample that was sequenced in a study of T cells in localized non-small cell lung cancer. Assay: immunoSEQ multiplex PCR; the TCRdb copy retains only in-frame clones and omits some. Counted here are some 15,000 clones, around 80% occurring once; the ten biggest clones make up around 30%. Sequenced here: peripheral blood, sampled before any cancer treatment. Source of these receptors: a male donor aged 60 or over with stage I lung adenocarcinoma.

V is TRBV5-8 and J is TRBJ2-3; 7 bases are shared with TRBD2. The CDR3 spans 14 residues. V lost 0 bases to trimming and J lost 5 bases; unmatched junction nucleotides: 3. In germline, CDR1 is SGHTS, CDR2 YDEGEE. The CDR3 spells CASSLGGREDTQYF. Written as DNA, the CDR3 is TGTGCCAGCAGCTTGGGCGGGAGAGAAGATACGCAGTATTTT.

This clone was seen only once. The genes are TRBV30 and TRBJ1-1; D gene unclear. This CDR3 has 11 amino acids. The germline gives CDR1 GTSNPN, CDR2 SVGIG (reference sequence). Trimming removed 5 bases from V and 5 bases from J, with 9 bases in between. The CDR3 DNA reads as TGTGCCTGGGCGGGAGGGACTGAAGCTTTCTTT. Protein product: CAWAGGTEAFF.

The chain is built from TRBV6-5 and TRBJ2-7; D is undetermined. Trimming took 2 bases from V and 6 from J, leaving 14 bases between them. The CDR3 consists of 14 residues. The germline CDR1 and CDR2 sequences are MNHEY and SVGAGI. The CDR3 DNA is TGTGCCAGCAGTTACGGCGTGCCGGTTATCGAGCAGTACTTC. Amino acids: CASSYGVPVIEQYF.